One T cell receptor beta chain is described in this entry. This clonotype was detected many times. It lacks a known antigen. No much larger clone exists at a distance of one base, and base qualities are not known. This record comes from a study of identical twins (dated by TCRdb to the mid-2010s). Study-wide context: To test whether fetal clonotypes persist, the study used deep sequencing on TCR alpha and beta repertoires from monozygotic twins, unrelated adults of various ages, and cord blood. Replicate twin experiments were performed at different times using different library preparation protocols to rule out contamination. Findings and caveats that apply to the study as a whole: Compared with coincidental sharing between unrelated individuals, an excess of low generation-probability sequences was observed among out-of-frame TCR alpha sequences shared between twins. In beta out-of-frame sequences, excess twin sharing was weaker, because having fewer shared sequences lowered the signal-to-noise ratio. Because the same donors could not be followed over many years, the conclusions depended on cross-sectional statistical analysis. Abundant cord blood beta clonotypes had fewer insertions, young adult naive repertoires showed a similar but weaker trend, and memory repertoires showed no such trend. In monozygotic twins, out-of-frame TCR alpha sharing was systematically underestimated by recombination models, although the models agreed with sharing between unrelated individuals. Zero-insertion analyses could be partly confounded by invariant T cells such as MAIT and iNKT, though diverse VJ usage argued against such confounding for most clonotypes.

The cysteine opens and the phenylalanine closes a CDR3 of 15 amino acids. Only CDR3 DNA is held: 45 bases, read in frame from base 1. CDR1 LGHNA and CDR2 YSLEER are derived from the germline V gene. V is cut by 2 bases and J by 2 bases, and the space between the germline ends is 13 bases. The method behind the library was 5' RACE. Sequencer: Illumina HiSeq 2000. Template switching introduced a universal primer binding site; the final cDNA contained a unique molecular identifier, enabling accurate counting of TCR cDNA molecules. First-strand cDNA for TCR alpha and beta chains was synthesized from specific primers in the conserved constant-segment region. To control for contamination, every cDNA library carried two barcodes: a SMART-Mk sample barcode plus Illumina barcodes. TruSeq adapter sequences and Illumina sample barcodes were added in two successive PCR steps. The TCR alpha and beta cDNA libraries were sequenced on the Illumina HiSeq platform using custom primers. The paper's processing steps were these. MiGEC processed the raw reads to extract unique molecular identifiers, while MiXCR was used to determine the CDR3 positions. For each individual, recombination models were inferred using an EM algorithm with the repgenHMM and IGoR tools. The analysis of shared clonotypes was done with the tcR package in R, with sharing normalized by the product of cloneset sizes. To study raw recombination without the effects of thymic and clonal selection, out-of-frame nonproductive sequences were analyzed. TCRdb reprocessing: public reads trimmed at Q25 with fastp, clones called with MiXCR, in-frame beta chains kept. Records with the same CDR3 protein are collapsed into one entry carrying the most frequent genes and DNA. TCRdb assigned the V and J calls; the authors' analysis was not used. Here the sample has approximately 220,000 distinct CDR3 sequences; around 8.1% occur a single time. The ten most abundant clones make up less than 2% of the sample.

Only healthy Caucasian donors were included. The twin cohort comprised three pairs of female monozygotic twins, all aged about 18 to 30 years. Miltenyi CD45RO+ enrichment and human naive T-cell isolation kits were used to isolate memory (CD45RO+) and naive T cells from PBMC. These records were also assigned to another study, of yellow fever vaccine responses in identical twins. As noted in the second study: The T cell response to vaccination in identical twins was reported by the authors to appear partly convergent and partly personalized. Focusing on identical twins, the study followed the T cell clones that responded to the vaccine, and did so with precision.

Recombination linked TRBV4-3 to TRBJ2-7; no D gene is confidently identified. The sequenced sample consisted of memory (CD45RO+) T cells sorted from blood. The cell subset or site label here, explained by the study, means: CD45RO+ enriched T cells. The sequence derives from a woman younger than 30 in good health. The sequenced DNA: TGCGCCAGCAGCCAAAGCTGGGGAATCACCTACGAGCAGTACTTC. Translated, it reads CASSQSWGITYEQYF.